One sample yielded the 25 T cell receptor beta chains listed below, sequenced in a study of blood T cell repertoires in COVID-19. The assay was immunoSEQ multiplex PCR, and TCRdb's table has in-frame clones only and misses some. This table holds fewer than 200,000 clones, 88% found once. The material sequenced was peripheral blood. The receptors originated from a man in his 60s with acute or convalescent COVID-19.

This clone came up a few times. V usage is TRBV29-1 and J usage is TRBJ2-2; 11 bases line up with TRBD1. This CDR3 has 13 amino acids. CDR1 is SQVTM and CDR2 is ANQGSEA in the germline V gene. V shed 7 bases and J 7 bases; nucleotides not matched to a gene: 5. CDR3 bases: TGCAGCGGGGGACAGGGGGAAGTCGGGGAGCTGTTTTTT. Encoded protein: CSGGQGEVGELFF.

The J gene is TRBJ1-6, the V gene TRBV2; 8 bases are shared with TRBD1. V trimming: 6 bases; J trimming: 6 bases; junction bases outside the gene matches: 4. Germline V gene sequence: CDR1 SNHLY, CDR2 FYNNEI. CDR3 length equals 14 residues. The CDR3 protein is CASRDRAGNSPLHF. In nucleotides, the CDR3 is TGTGCCAGCAGGGACAGGGCGGGTAATTCACCCCTCCACTTT.

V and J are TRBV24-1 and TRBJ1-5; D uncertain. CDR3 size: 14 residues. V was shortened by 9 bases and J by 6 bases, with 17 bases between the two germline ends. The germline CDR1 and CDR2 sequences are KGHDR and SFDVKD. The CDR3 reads CATSSSLGAQPQHF. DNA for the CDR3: TGTGCCACCTCTAGCAGCCTGGGCGCTCAGCCCCAGCATTTT.

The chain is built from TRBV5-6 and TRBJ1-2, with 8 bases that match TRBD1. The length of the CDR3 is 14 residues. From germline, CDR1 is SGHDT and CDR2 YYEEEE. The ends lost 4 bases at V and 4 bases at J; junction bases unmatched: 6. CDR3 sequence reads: CASSPGQGSYGYTF. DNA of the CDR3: TGTGCCAGCAGCCCCGGACAGGGTAGCTATGGCTACACCTTC.

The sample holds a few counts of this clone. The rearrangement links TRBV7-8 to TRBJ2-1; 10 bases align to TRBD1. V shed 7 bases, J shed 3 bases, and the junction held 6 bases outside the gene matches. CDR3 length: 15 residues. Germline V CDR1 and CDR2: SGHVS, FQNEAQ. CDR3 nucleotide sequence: TGTGCCAGCAAAATGACAGGGGGCCTCTACAATGAGCAGTTCTTC. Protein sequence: CASKMTGGLYNEQFF.

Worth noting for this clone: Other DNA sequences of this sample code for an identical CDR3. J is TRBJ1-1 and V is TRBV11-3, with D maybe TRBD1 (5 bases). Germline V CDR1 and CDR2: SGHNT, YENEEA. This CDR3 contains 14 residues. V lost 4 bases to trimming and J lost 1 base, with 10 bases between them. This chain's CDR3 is CASSYRQTNTEAFF. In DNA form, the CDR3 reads TGTGCCAGCAGCTATAGACAGACGAACACTGAAGCTTTCTTT.

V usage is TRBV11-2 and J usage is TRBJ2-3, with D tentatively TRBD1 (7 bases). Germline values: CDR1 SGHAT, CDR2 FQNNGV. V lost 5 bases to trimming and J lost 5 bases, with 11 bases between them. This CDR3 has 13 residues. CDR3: CASSGQGGDTQYF. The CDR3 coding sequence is TGTGCCAGCAGCGGGCAGGGGGGAGATACGCAGTATTTT.

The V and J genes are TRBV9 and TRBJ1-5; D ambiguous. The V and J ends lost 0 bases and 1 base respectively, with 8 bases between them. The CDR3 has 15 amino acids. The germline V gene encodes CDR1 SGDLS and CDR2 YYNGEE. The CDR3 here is CASSVGAKSNQPQHF. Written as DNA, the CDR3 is TGTGCCAGCAGCGTAGGGGCGAAAAGCAATCAGCCCCAGCATTTT.

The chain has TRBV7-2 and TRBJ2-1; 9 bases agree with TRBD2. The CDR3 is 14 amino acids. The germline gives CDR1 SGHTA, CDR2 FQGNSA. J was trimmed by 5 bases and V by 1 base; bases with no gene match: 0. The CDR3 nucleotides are TGTGCCAGCAGCTTAGTAGCGGGGGACAATGAGCAGTTCTTC. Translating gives CASSLVAGDNEQFF.

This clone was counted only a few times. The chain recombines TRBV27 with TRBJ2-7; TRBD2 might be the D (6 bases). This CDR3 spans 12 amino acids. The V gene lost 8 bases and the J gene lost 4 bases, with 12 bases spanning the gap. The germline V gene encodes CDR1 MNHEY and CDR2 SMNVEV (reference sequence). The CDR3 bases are TGTGCCAGCGGGGACTCGAGGTACGAGCAGTACTTC. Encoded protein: CASGDSRYEQYF.

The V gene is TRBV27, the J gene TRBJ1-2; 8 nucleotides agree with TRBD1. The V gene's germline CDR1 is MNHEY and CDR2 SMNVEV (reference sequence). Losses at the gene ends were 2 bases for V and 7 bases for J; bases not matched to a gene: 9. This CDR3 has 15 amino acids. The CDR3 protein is CASSLRAGGKVGYTF. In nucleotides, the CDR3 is TGTGCCAGCAGTTTAAGGGCAGGGGGCAAGGTTGGCTACACCTTC.

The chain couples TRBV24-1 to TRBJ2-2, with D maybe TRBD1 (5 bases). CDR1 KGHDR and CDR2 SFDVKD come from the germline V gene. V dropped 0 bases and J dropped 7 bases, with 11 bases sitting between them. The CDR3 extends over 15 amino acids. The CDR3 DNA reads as TGTGCCACCAGTGATTTGCAGGGTACAGGCGGGGAGCTGTTTTTT. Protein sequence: CATSDLQGTGGELFF.

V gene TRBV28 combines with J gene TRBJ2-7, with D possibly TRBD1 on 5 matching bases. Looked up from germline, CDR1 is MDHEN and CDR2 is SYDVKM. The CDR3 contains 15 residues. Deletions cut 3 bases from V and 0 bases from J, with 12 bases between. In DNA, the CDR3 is TGTGCCAGCAGTTTGGGGCAGGTCAACTCCTACGAGCAGTACTTC. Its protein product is CASSLGQVNSYEQYF.

The CDR3 DNA sequence: TGCGCCAGCAGCGGATACAGGGGCGTTAACACTGAAGCTTTCTTT. Protein product: CASSGYRGVNTEAFF. V is TRBV5-1 and J is TRBJ1-1, with 7 positions matching TRBD1. The CDR3 runs to 15 residues. CDR1 and CDR2 (germline): SGHRS, YFSETQ. The J segment lost 2 bases and the V segment lost 4 bases, leaving 8 bases of the junction unmatched.

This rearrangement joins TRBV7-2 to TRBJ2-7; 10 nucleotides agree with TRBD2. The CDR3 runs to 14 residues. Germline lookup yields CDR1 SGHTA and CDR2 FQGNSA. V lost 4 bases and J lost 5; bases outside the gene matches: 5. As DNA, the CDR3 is TGTGCCAGCAGCTCTAGCGGGAGAAGTCACGAGCAGTACTTC. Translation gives CASSSSGRSHEQYF.

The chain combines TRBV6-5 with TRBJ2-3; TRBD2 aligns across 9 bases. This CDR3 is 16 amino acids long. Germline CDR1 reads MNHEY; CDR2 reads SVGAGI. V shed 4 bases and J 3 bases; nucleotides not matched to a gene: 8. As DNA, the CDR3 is TGTGCCAGCAGTTCCCGAGGCGGGGGGGTGACAGATACGCAGTATTTT. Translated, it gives CASSSRGGGVTDTQYF.

The CDR3 bases are TGCAGCGCCCGACAGGGGGGTTTATACGAGCAGTACTTC. It translates to CSARQGGLYEQYF. The rearrangement uses TRBV29-1 and TRBJ2-7; 9 nucleotides line up with TRBD1. V trimming: 7 bases; J trimming: 4 bases; junction bases outside the gene matches: 8. Germline-derived CDR1 and CDR2 are SQVTM and ANQGSEA. This CDR3 contains 13 residues.

CDR3 residues: CASSALAGGPSYEQYF. The CDR3 nucleotides are TGTGCCAGTAGTGCTCTAGCGGGGGGGCCCTCCTACGAGCAGTACTTC. The chain carries TRBV19 and TRBJ2-7; 12 nucleotides align to TRBD2. V trimming: 5 bases; J trimming: 0 bases; junction bases outside the gene matches: 5. The CDR3 runs 16 residues. The germline V gene encodes CDR1 LNHDA and CDR2 SQIVND (reference sequence).

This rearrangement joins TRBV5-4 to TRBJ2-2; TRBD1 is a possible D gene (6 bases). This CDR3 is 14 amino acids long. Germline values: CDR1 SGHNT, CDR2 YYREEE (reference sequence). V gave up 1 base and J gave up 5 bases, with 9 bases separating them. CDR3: CASSLPGTTGELFF. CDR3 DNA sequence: TGTGCCAGCAGCTTGCCCGGGACAACCGGGGAGCTGTTTTTT. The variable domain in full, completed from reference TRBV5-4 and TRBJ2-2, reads ETGVTQSPTHLIKTRGQQVTLRCSSQSGHNTVSWYQQALGQGPQFIFQYYREEENGRGNFPPRFSGLQFPNYSSELNVNALELDDSALYLCASSLPGTTGELFFGEGSRLTVL.

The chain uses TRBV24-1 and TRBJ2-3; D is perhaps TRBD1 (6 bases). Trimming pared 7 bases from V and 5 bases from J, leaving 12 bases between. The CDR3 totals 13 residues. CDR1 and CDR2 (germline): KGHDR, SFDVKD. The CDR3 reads CATRGGQLDTQYF. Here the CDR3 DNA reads TGTGCCACCAGGGGCGGACAGTTAGATACGCAGTATTTT.

The CDR3 bases are TGTGCCAGCAGTTTAGTGCTCCGCGGAGAGCAGTACTTC. Amino acid sequence: CASSLVLRGEQYF. The chain recombines TRBV27 with TRBJ2-7, with D hard to call. V lost 2 bases to trimming and J lost 7 bases, with 12 bases between them. CDR1 is MNHEY and CDR2 is SMNVEV in the germline V gene (reference sequence). The CDR3 sequence is 13 residues long.

Written as DNA, the CDR3 is TGTGCCAGCAGGAGGGGGACTGAAGCTTTCTTT. It yields the protein CASRRGTEAFF. The chain employs TRBV12-3 or TRBV12-4 and TRBJ1-1; tentative D call: TRBD1 (6 bases). Trimming removed 6 bases from V and 5 bases from J, with 7 bases in between. This CDR3 comprises 11 residues.

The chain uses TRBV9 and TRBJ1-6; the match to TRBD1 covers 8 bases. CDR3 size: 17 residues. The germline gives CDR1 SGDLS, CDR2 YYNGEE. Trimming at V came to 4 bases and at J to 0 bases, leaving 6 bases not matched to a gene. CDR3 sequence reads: CASSHTQGASYNSPLHF. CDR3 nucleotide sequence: TGTGCCAGCAGCCATACTCAGGGGGCCTCCTATAATTCACCCCTCCACTTT.

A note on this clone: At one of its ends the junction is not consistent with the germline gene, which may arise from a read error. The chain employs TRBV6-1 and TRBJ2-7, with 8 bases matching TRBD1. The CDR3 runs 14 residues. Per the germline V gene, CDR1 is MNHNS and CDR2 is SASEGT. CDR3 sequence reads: CASSEDRGRYEQYF. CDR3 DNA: TGTGCCAGCAGCGAAGACAGGGGTCGATACGAGCAGTACTTC.

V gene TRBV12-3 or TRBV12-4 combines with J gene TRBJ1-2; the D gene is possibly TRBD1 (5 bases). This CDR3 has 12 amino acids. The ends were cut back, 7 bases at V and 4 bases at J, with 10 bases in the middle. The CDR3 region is CASTSDSYGYTF. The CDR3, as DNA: TGTGCCAGCACCTCCGACAGCTATGGCTACACCTTC.